This TCR beta chain was profiled in a study of cytomegalovirus exposure and HLA in healthy donors. In its sample, this clone was seen a few times. This PCR relied on a set of 60 Vbeta primers and 13 Jbeta primers. Sequenced by immunoSEQ multiplex PCR; TCRdb stores in-frame clones only, minus some. The sample contains 95,000 to 150,000 clones, about four fifths of which appear only once. CDR1 is MGHRA and CDR2 is YSYEKL in the germline V gene. This CDR3 is 15 amino acids long. V was pared by 2 bases and J by 7 bases, with 10 bases of the junction left unmatched. This TCR was sampled from a female donor in good health and CMV-seropositive. Sequencing was performed on PBMCs. The rearrangement uses TRBV4-1 and TRBJ1-2, with 7 bases that match TRBD1. CDR3 coding DNA: TGCGCCAGCAGCCAATTACAGGGGCCGTTCGCTGGCTACACCTTC. Amino acids: CASSQLQGPFAGYTF.